What follows are 8 T cell receptor beta chains derived from one specimen sequenced in a study of beta chain features in type 1 diabetes. Expressed TCRB transcripts were sequenced because the isolated RNA had all been reverse transcribed beforehand. Profiled with immunoSEQ multiplex PCR; TCRdb holds only in-frame clones, not every one. The sample has about 250,000 clones, less than 15% seen once. The sequencing input was naive CD4+ T cells from blood. All receptors come from a woman aged 40 to 55 in good health.

This chain joins TRBV14 and TRBJ2-1; TRBD2 agrees at 9 bases. Germline V gene lookup returns CDR1 SGHDN and CDR2 FVKESK. CDR3 length: 16 residues. V gave up 5 bases and J gave up 3 bases; unmatched junction bases: 8. This CDR3 is CASSRRGGAGYNEQFF. In DNA, the CDR3 is TGTGCCAGCAGCAGACGCGGGGGGGCCGGCTACAATGAGCAGTTCTTC.

Only a few counts were recorded for this clone. V and J are TRBV21-1 and TRBJ2-2; no DNA check was done on the table's D call, TRBD1. TRBV21-1 is a recognized pseudogene. The CDR3 has 19 amino acids. The CDR3 loop reads CASSKVSIRTPSTPGELFF. CDR3 DNA: TGTGCCAGCAGCAAAGTCTCCATCAGAACCCCATCGACACCCGGGGAGCTGTTTTTT.

This clone was found a few times. This CDR3 reads CASSPDRVGTDTQYF. CDR3 bases: TGTGCCAGCAGCCCCGACAGGGTAGGGACAGATACGCAGTATTTT. V gene TRBV7-7 combines with J gene TRBJ2-3, with 7 nucleotides matching TRBD1. Unmatched junction bases numbered 8, after V lost 5 bases and J lost 3 bases. This CDR3 is 15 amino acids long. Looked up from germline, CDR1 is SSHAT and CDR2 is FNYEAQ (reference sequence).

The J gene is TRBJ1-2, the V gene TRBV7-2; D is unresolved. Germline values: CDR1 SGHTA, CDR2 FQGNSA. V was shortened by 6 bases and J by 8 bases, with 16 bases between the two germline ends. CDR3 length: 13 amino acids. CDR3 nucleotide sequence: TGTGCCAGCAGGCCAGGCGGGGTGCGAGGCTACACCTTC. This gives the protein CASRPGGVRGYTF. Filled out from reference TRBV7-2 and TRBJ1-2, the complete variable domain reads GAGVSQSPSNKVTEKGKDVELRCDPISGHTALYWYRQSLGQGLEFLIYFQGNSAPDKSGLPSDRFSAERTGGSVSTLTIQRTQQEDSAVYLCASRPGGVRGYTFGSGTRLTVV.

This clone was seen a few times. The chain uses TRBV25-1 and TRBJ1-1; weak D call: TRBD1 (6 bases). The CDR3 has 14 amino acids. With 6 bases removed from V and 0 bases from J, the gap between germline ends came to 11 bases. CDR1 is MGHDK, CDR2 SYGVNS, per germline. For the CDR3, the DNA is TGTGCCAGCAGAATACAGGGATTGAACACTGAAGCTTTCTTT. It translates to CASRIQGLNTEAFF.

This clone has only a few counts. The CDR3 coding sequence is TGCGCCAGCAGCTTTGGGGCGACTAGCGGGGAAGAGACCCAGTACTTC. Translated, it gives CASSFGATSGEETQYF. This chain uses TRBV5-1 with TRBJ2-5; 11 nucleotides match TRBD2. The CDR3 consists of 16 residues. Germline V CDR1 and CDR2: SGHRS, YFSETQ. The V and J ends lost 2 bases and 3 bases, in that order; junction bases with no gene match: 6.

The chain has TRBV6-1 and TRBJ1-5, with TRBD1 identical over 7 bases. The length of the CDR3 is 15 residues. The ends lost 5 bases at V and 6 bases at J; junction bases unmatched: 10. Looked up from germline, CDR1 is MNHNS and CDR2 is SASEGT. CDR3 coding DNA: TGTGCCAGCAGTCTATACGGACAGGCGGTTCAGCCCCAGCATTTT. Protein: CASSLYGQAVQPQHF.

The DNA for the CDR3 is TGTGCCAGCAGTTATGCGGGGGAGGCTGGCTACACCTTC. It specifies CASSYAGEAGYTF. V is TRBV6-6 and J is TRBJ1-2; possibly TRBD1 for D (5 bases). The CDR3 covers 13 residues. Per the germline V gene, CDR1 is MNHNY and CDR2 is SVGAGI (reference sequence). Between the trimmed V and J ends, which lost 3 bases and 7 bases, there was a span of 12 bases.